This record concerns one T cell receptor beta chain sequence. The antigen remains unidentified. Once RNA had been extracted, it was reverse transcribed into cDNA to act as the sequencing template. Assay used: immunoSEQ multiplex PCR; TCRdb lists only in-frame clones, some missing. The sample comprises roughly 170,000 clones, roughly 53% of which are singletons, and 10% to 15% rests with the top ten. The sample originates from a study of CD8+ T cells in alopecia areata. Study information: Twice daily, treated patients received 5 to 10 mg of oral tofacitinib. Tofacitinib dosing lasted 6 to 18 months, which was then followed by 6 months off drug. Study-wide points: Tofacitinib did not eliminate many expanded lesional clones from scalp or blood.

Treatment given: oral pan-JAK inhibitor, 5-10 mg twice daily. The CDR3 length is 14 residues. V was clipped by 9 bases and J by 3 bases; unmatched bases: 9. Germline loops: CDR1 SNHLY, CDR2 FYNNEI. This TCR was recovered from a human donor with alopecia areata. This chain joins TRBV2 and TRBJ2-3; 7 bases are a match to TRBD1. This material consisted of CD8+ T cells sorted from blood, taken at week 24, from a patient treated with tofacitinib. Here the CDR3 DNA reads TGTGCCAGTACGACAGGGTGGGGGACAGATACGCAGTATTTT. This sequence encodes CASTTGWGTDTQYF.